Below are 30 T cell receptor beta chains sequenced from a single sample in a study of T cells in Graves' hyperthyroidism and ophthalmopathy. RNA transcripts yielded amplified TCR beta CDR3 regions. An initial round of RT-PCR targeting the TCR CDR3 relied on the HTBI primer set. Using its own MiXCR run on the multiplex PCR reads, TCRdb lists one record per CDR3 protein. The profile shows around 420,000 distinct CDR3 sequences, around 14% of them singletons. Sample: blood. The origin of the receptors is a woman aged 18-29 years with Graves' hyperthyroidism.

This clonotype has at least ten counts. This chain joins TRBV5-1 and TRBJ2-1, with D possibly being TRBD1 or TRBD2 (5 bases each). Per the germline V gene, CDR1 is SGHRS and CDR2 is YFSETQ. Trimming stripped 8 bases from V and 1 base from J, with 19 bases between. The CDR3 is made up of 16 amino acids. CDR3 DNA sequence: TGCGCCAGTCAACGCACCCCTGGGGGTTCCTACAATGAGCAGTTCTTC. Its protein is CASQRTPGGSYNEQFF.

This clonotype was counted at least ten times. This sequence joins TRBV12-3 or TRBV12-4 and TRBJ2-1, with 12 bases aligning to TRBD2. The CDR3 length is 15 residues. The ends lost 3 bases at V and 6 bases at J; junction bases unmatched: 3. CDR3 in DNA: TGTGCCAGCAGTTTGACTAGCGGGGGCCTCAATGAGCAGTTCTTC. It yields the protein CASSLTSGGLNEQFF.

The rearrangement uses TRBV3-1 and TRBJ1-3, with no clear D. CDR1 is LGHDT and CDR2 is YNNKEL in the germline V gene (reference sequence). Trimming took off 1 base at V and 7 bases at J, with 17 bases between the two ends. CDR3 size: 16 residues. CDR3 bases: TGTGCCAGCAGCCAAGTAGACGGGGTCGCGGGTAACACCATATATTTT. Protein product: CASSQVDGVAGNTIYF. Supplemented by reference TRBV3-1 and TRBJ1-3, the full variable domain reads DTAVSQTPKYLVTQMGNDKSIKCEQNLGHDTMYWYKQDSKKFLKIMFSYNNKELIINETVPNRFSPKSPDKAHLNLHINSLELGDSAVYFCASSQVDGVAGNTIYFGEGSWLTVV.

In this sample, this clonotype turned up many times. V gene TRBV12-3 or TRBV12-4 combines with J gene TRBJ2-3, with D uncertain. The CDR3 extends over 14 amino acids. The V and J ends lost 2 bases and 4 bases respectively, with 10 bases between them. CDR3 sequence (DNA): TGTGCCAGCAGTTTATCAGTGTTGTCAGATACGCAGTATTTT. It encodes CASSLSVLSDTQYF.

Notes on this clonotype: The DNA is omitted, as the CDR3 cannot be located on it reliably, and the CDR3 follows TCRdb's listing. V and J are TRBV6-2 or TRBV6-3 and TRBJ2-3; the table's D call TRBD1 went unverified against the DNA. Germline values: CDR1 MNHEY, CDR2 SVGEGT. 18 amino acids form the CDR3, both terminal residues included. CDR3 sequence reads: CASSYFGPGERGTDTQYF.

At least ten counts were recorded for this clonotype. The rearrangement joins TRBV3-1 to TRBJ1-1; weak D call: TRBD1 (6 bases). The length of the CDR3 is 13 residues. Trimming took off 4 bases at V and 6 bases at J, with 12 bases between the two ends. CDR1 and CDR2 from the germline V gene are LGHDT and YNNKEL (reference sequence). The CDR3 bases are TGTGCCAGCAGCCTCCAGGGGATGGCTGAAGCTTTCTTT. Protein sequence: CASSLQGMAEAFF.

This clonotype was counted between two and nine times. This chain connects TRBV6-1 to TRBJ1-5; possible D gene TRBD1, 5 bases. The V end was cut by 8 bases, the J end by 0 bases, with 17 bases between. Per the germline V gene, CDR1 is MNHNS and CDR2 is SASEGT. The length of the CDR3 is 16 residues. The CDR3 spells CASGGASPYSNQPQHF. Here the CDR3 DNA reads TGTGCCAGCGGGGGTGCCTCTCCCTATAGCAATCAGCCCCAGCATTTT.

This clonotype appeared a few times. The J gene is TRBJ1-3, the V gene TRBV24-1; D not resolved. Germline V gene lookup returns CDR1 KGHDR and CDR2 SFDVKD. This CDR3 spans 12 amino acids. Trimming pared 0 bases from V and 16 bases from J, leaving 12 bases between. The CDR3 sequence: CATSDLGLNRYF. The CDR3 nucleotides read TGTGCCACCAGTGATTTGGGACTCAATAGGTATTTT.

This clonotype was recorded many times. The chain uses TRBV5-1 and TRBJ2-1; D gene uncertain. Deletions cut 0 bases from V and 3 bases from J, with 10 bases between. From germline, CDR1 is SGHRS and CDR2 YFSETQ. The CDR3 is 15 amino acids. CDR3 bases: TGCGCCAGCAGCTTGGGGCAGGTGATCTACAATGAGCAGTTCTTC. Amino acids: CASSLGQVIYNEQFF.

As to this clonotype: One base away lies a much larger clone, so this may be a sequencing read error. The J gene is TRBJ2-1, the V gene TRBV27, with D maybe TRBD1 (6 bases). The CDR3 contains 12 residues. CDR1 is MNHEY, CDR2 SMNVEV, per germline (reference sequence). Trimming left V 7 bases short and J 4 bases short, with 8 bases between. In DNA, the CDR3 is TGTGCCAGCATAGACAGGTACAATGAGCAGTTCTTC. This codes for CASIDRYNEQFF.

This clonotype was found many times. The chain uses TRBV9 and TRBJ1-5; TRBD1 might be the D (6 bases). The CDR3 has 15 amino acids. V was shortened by 0 bases and J by 2 bases, with 9 bases between the two germline ends. The germline V gene has CDR1 SGDLS and CDR2 YYNGEE. This chain's CDR3 is CASSVGPGGNQPQHF. In DNA form, the CDR3 reads TGTGCCAGCAGCGTAGGGCCAGGGGGCAATCAGCCCCAGCATTTT. Full variable domain (rest looked up from reference TRBV9 and TRBJ1-5): DSGVTQTPKHLITATGQRVTLRCSPRSGDLSVYWYQQSLDQGLQFLIQYYNGEERAKGNILERFSAQQFPDLHSELNLSSLELGDSALYFCASSVGPGGNQPQHFGDGTRLSIL.

In its sample, this clonotype was seen many times. V gene TRBV20-1 combines with J gene TRBJ2-7; weak D call: TRBD1 (6 bases). Germline lookup yields CDR1 DFQATT and CDR2 SNEGSKA (reference sequence). This CDR3 has 12 amino acids. Trimming stripped 3 bases from V and 5 bases from J, with 11 bases between. CDR3: CSARRNRDEQYF. CDR3 DNA sequence: TGCAGTGCTAGGCGGAACAGGGACGAGCAGTACTTC.

Comments on this clonotype: This clone may be a read error of a much larger clone one base away. J is TRBJ2-2 and V is TRBV29-1, with no clear D. The CDR3 length is 14 residues. CDR1 is SQVTM, CDR2 ANQGSEA, per germline. The CDR3 is CSVRTLTNAGELFF. Written as DNA, the CDR3 is TGCAGCGTCCGGACCTTGACGAACGCCGGGGAGCTGTTTTTT.

This clonotype was detected only a few times. V gene TRBV4-1 combines with J gene TRBJ1-4; possibly TRBD1 for D (6 bases). Germline CDR1 MGHRA, CDR2 YSYEKL. This CDR3 has 17 amino acids. V lost 0 bases to trimming and J lost 5 bases, with 16 bases between them. CDR3 loop: CASSQDRGGGGNEKLFF. The DNA for the CDR3 is TGCGCCAGCAGCCAAGATCGGGGGGGCGGTGGAAATGAAAAACTGTTTTTT.

This clonotype was counted ten times or more. This chain connects TRBV7-9 to TRBJ1-2; weak D call: TRBD1 (5 bases). CDR1 and CDR2 from the germline V gene are SEHNR and FQNEAQ (reference sequence). The CDR3 runs to 13 residues. V lost 7 bases and J lost 2, with 11 bases in between. The CDR3 sequence is CASTAGWNYGYTF. The CDR3 nucleotides read TGTGCCAGCACGGCAGGGTGGAACTATGGCTACACCTTC.

The rearrangement joins TRBV5-1 to TRBJ1-2; TRBD1 is a possible D gene (6 bases). V dropped 4 bases and J dropped 4 bases, with 14 bases sitting between them. The CDR3 length is 14 residues. CDR1 and CDR2 from the germline V gene are SGHRS and YFSETQ. The CDR3 DNA follows: TGCGCCAGCAGCGAACCCGGGGGGCTCTATGGCTACACCTTC. The encoded protein is CASSEPGGLYGYTF.

The chain joins TRBV2 to TRBJ2-7, with 9 bases fitting TRBD2. V shed 11 bases, J shed 3 bases, and the junction held 17 bases outside the gene matches. The germline CDR1 and CDR2 sequences are SNHLY and FYNNEI. The CDR3 has 16 residues. The CDR3 DNA reads as TGTGCCTCCCGGCCAGCGGGGGGCTCCGCCCGCTACGAGCAGTACTTC. Translated: CASRPAGGSARYEQYF.

This clonotype was seen repeatedly, ten times or more. DNA of the CDR3: TGTGCCAGCAGCCCAGCGGGACCTTTCTATGGCTACACCTTC. Protein: CASSPAGPFYGYTF. The V and J genes are TRBV12-3 or TRBV12-4 and TRBJ1-2, with D maybe TRBD1 (5 bases). V lost 6 bases to trimming and J lost 4 bases, with 15 bases between them. The CDR3 loop spans 14 amino acids.

This clonotype has a count of ten or more. CDR3 region: CASSLDGKETDTQYF. The CDR3 nucleotides read TGTGCCAGCAGCTTAGATGGGAAGGAGACCGATACGCAGTATTTT. The rearrangement links TRBV11-2 to TRBJ2-3; D ambiguous. The CDR3 has 15 residues. V was cut by 0 bases and J by 6 bases, with 13 bases left in between. The germline V gene encodes CDR1 SGHAT and CDR2 FQNNGV.

This clonotype appeared many times. This sequence joins TRBV20-1 and TRBJ2-1, with TRBD2 as a possible D gene (6 bases). The germline V and J ends were trimmed by 0 bases and 0 bases, with 24 bases remaining between them. CDR1 and CDR2 (germline): DFQATT, SNEGSKA (reference sequence). The length of the CDR3 is 20 residues. The CDR3 region is CSAREVFPRRESSSYNEQFF. In nucleotides, the CDR3 is TGCAGTGCTAGAGAAGTTTTCCCCCGGCGGGAATCGAGCTCCTACAATGAGCAGTTCTTC.

Only a few counts were recorded for this clonotype. The rearrangement links TRBV9 to TRBJ2-5; 9 bases fit TRBD1. CDR1 is SGDLS, CDR2 YYNGEE, per germline. The CDR3 is made up of 16 amino acids. V lost 0 bases to trimming and J lost 4 bases; unmatched junction nucleotides: 7. CDR3 sequence: CASSVVGQGVGETQYF. The DNA of the CDR3 is TGTGCCAGCAGCGTAGTGGGACAGGGTGTTGGAGAGACCCAGTACTTC.

The rearrangement links TRBV7-2 to TRBJ2-1, with a possible D match to TRBD2 (6 bases). V was cut by 1 base and J by 8 bases, with 15 bases left in between. The length of the CDR3 is 15 residues. CDR1 and CDR2 from the germline V gene are SGHTA and FQGNSA. CDR3 protein: CASSLEDYPFDEQFF. The CDR3 region has the DNA TGTGCCAGCAGCTTAGAGGACTACCCCTTCGATGAGCAGTTCTTC.

In its sample, this clonotype was seen many times. The chain combines TRBV6-2 or TRBV6-3 with TRBJ1-5, with D possibly matching TRBD1 (5 bases). The CDR3 length is 17 residues. CDR1 and CDR2 (germline): MNHEY, SVGEGT. V was trimmed by 6 bases and J by 7 bases, leaving 25 bases between them. The CDR3 region has the DNA TGTGCCAGCAGACGTCGCCGAGTGACAGCTTTGGACCAGCCCCAGCATTTT. Encoded protein: CASRRRRVTALDQPQHF.

This clonotype was picked up many times. The chain links TRBV6-6 to TRBJ1-2; perhaps TRBD1 as D (6 bases). V gave up 2 bases and J gave up 5 bases, with 12 bases separating them. The V gene's germline CDR1 is MNHNY and CDR2 SVGAGI (reference sequence). The CDR3 runs 14 residues. In DNA form, the CDR3 reads TGTGCCAGCAGTTACACTCAGGGGCCATATGGCTACACCTTC. This gives the protein CASSYTQGPYGYTF.

This chain uses TRBV7-2 with TRBJ1-2, with 10 bases identical to TRBD1. The ends lost 4 bases at V and 7 bases at J; junction bases unmatched: 6. Germline V gene data show CDR1 as SGHTA and CDR2 as FQGNSA. This CDR3 spans 14 amino acids. In nucleotides, the CDR3 is TGTGCCAGCAGCTCCTACCGGGACAGGGGTGGCTACACCTTC. Encoded protein: CASSSYRDRGGYTF.

The sample holds many counts of this clonotype. The chain uses TRBV29-1 and TRBJ2-7; TRBD1 agrees at 9 bases. The CDR3 loop spans 16 amino acids. Trimming at V came to 0 bases and at J to 2 bases, leaving 8 bases not matched to a gene. Germline assignment: CDR1 SQVTM and CDR2 ANQGSEA. The CDR3 sequence is CSVEDKPGTGTYEQYF. The CDR3 bases are TGCAGCGTTGAAGACAAACCCGGGACAGGGACCTACGAGCAGTACTTC.

This clonotype has a count of ten or more. This sequence joins TRBV4-2 and TRBJ2-5; 8 bases agree with TRBD1. Germline values: CDR1 LGHNA, CDR2 YNFKEQ. The CDR3 runs to 13 residues. J lost 5 bases, V lost 3 bases, and 2 bases had no gene match. CDR3 sequence: CASSQTGAETQYF. DNA of the CDR3: TGTGCCAGCAGCCAGACAGGGGCCGAGACCCAGTACTTC.

As to this clonotype: A much larger clone is a single base away; this may be a read error. The chain has TRBV20-1 and TRBJ2-1, with 10 bases that match TRBD2. The CDR3 extends over 16 amino acids. The germline V gene encodes CDR1 DFQATT and CDR2 SNEGSKA (reference sequence). Here the CDR3 reads CSARGFGSGGPNGQFF. The CDR3 nucleotides read TGCAGTGCTAGAGGATTCGGTAGCGGGGGGCCCAATGGGCAGTTCTTC.

The sample holds many counts of this clonotype. The chain couples TRBV6-2 or TRBV6-3 to TRBJ2-7; D perhaps matches TRBD1 (6 bases). Trimming removed 6 bases from V and 8 bases from J, with 14 bases in between. The CDR3 consists of 12 residues. The germline V gene encodes CDR1 MNHEY and CDR2 SVGEGT. The CDR3 protein is CASSPTRDKQYF. The CDR3 region has the DNA TGTGCCAGCAGCCCCACTAGGGACAAGCAGTACTTC.

This clonotype was seen ten or more times. The chain uses TRBV20-1 and TRBJ2-5; 7 nucleotides match TRBD1. Per the germline V gene, CDR1 is DFQATT and CDR2 is SNEGSKA (reference sequence). There are 12 residues in the CDR3. The J segment lost 4 bases and the V segment lost 6 bases, leaving 5 bases of the junction unmatched. The CDR3 DNA reads TGCAGTGCCGGCCGACAGGGAGAGACCCAGTACTTC. The encoded protein is CSAGRQGETQYF.